Listed below are T cell receptor beta chains from one sample, sequenced in a study of Ad26.COV2.S vaccination and SARS-CoV-2 variants. Libraries were prepared by immunoSEQ multiplex PCR; TCRdb keeps only in-frame clonotypes and omits some of them. The profile shows hundreds of thousands of clones, around 87% of them singletons. The sample in question was peripheral blood, obtained in a trial of Ad26.COV2.S vaccine versus placebo. These receptors all stem from a person between 18 and 59 years old who received the Ad26.COV2.S COVID-19 vaccine or a placebo. The CDR3 runs from the conserved cysteine through the conserved F or W.

J gene: TRBJ2-7
V gene: TRBV9
CDR3 protein: CASSVGDRAYEQYF

J gene: TRBJ1-1
V gene: TRBV15
CDR3 protein: CATSRSWGGNTEAFF

J gene: TRBJ2-1
V gene: TRBV10-3
CDR3 protein: CAISELAGGRNEQFF

J gene: TRBJ2-1
V gene: TRBV12-3/TRBV12-4
CDR3 protein: CASSDLGGSEQFF

J gene: TRBJ1-4
V gene: TRBV21-1
CDR3 protein: CASSLSRREKLFF

J gene: TRBJ1-6
V gene: TRBV5-1
CDR3 protein: CASSPRQGAPLSPLHF

J gene: TRBJ2-7
V gene: TRBV4-3
CDR3 protein: CASSQDWVGTLSYEQYF

J gene: TRBJ2-3
V gene: TRBV4-3
CDR3 protein: CASSQDHNTGIADTQYF

J gene: TRBJ1-6
V gene: TRBV5-8
CDR3 protein: CASSLEGANYNSPLHF

J gene: TRBJ1-2
V gene: TRBV5-1
CDR3 protein: CATQPGRGYGYTF

J gene: TRBJ2-5
V gene: TRBV18
CDR3 protein: CASSPRPGTGSGETQYF

J gene: TRBJ2-7
V gene: TRBV5-1
CDR3 protein: CASSLTGQGASYEQYF

J gene: TRBJ2-2
V gene: TRBV5-1
CDR3 protein: CASRSEGTNTGELFF

J gene: TRBJ1-2
V gene: TRBV28
CDR3 protein: CASSLGQGRYGYTF

J gene: TRBJ1-4
V gene: TRBV29-1
CDR3 protein: CSIRTLSANEKLFF

J gene: TRBJ2-6
V gene: TRBV19
CDR3 protein: CASKRETSSGANVLTF

J gene: TRBJ2-7
V gene: TRBV7-8
CDR3 protein: CASSEDRSYEQYF

J gene: TRBJ2-5
V gene: TRBV5-1
CDR3 protein: CASVAGIQSFQETQYF

J gene: TRBJ2-7
V gene: TRBV6-5
CDR3 protein: CASSPPQSYEQYF

J gene: TRBJ2-1
V gene: TRBV21-1
CDR3 protein: CASSVQGMGAGDEQFF